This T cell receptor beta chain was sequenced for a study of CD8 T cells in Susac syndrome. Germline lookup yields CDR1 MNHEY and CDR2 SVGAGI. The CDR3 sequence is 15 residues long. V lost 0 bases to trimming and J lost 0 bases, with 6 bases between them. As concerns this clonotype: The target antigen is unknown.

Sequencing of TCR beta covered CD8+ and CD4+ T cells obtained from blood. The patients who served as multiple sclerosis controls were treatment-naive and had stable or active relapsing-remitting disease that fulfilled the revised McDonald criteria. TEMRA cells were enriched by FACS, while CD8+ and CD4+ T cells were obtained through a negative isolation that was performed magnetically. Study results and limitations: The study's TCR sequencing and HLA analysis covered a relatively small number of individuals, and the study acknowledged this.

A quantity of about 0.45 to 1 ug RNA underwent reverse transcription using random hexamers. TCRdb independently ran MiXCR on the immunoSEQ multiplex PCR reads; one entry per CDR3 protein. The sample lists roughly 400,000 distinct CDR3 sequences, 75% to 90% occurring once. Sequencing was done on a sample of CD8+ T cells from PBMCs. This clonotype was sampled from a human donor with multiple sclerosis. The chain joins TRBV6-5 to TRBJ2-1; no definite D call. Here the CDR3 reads CASSYSPSSYNEQFF. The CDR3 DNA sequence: TGTGCCAGCAGTTACTCGCCTAGCTCCTACAATGAGCAGTTCTTC.